The next 7 T cell receptor beta chains were all read from a single sample in a study of cytotoxic CD8 clonotypes in ibrutinib-treated CLL. This table comes from immunoSEQ multiplex PCR, and its TCRdb copy is limited to in-frame clones, with some not included. This table holds approximately 13,000 clones, roughly 70% found once. The sequenced sample was PBMCs, obtained before ibrutinib treatment. These receptors all stem from a human donor with chronic lymphocytic leukemia.

J is TRBJ2-3 and V is TRBV7-8; D may correspond to TRBD1 or TRBD2 (7 bases each). V gave up 5 bases and J gave up 11 bases, with 17 bases separating them. The germline V gene encodes CDR1 SGHVS and CDR2 FQNEAQ. There are 13 residues in the CDR3. The CDR3 spells CASSPQGGWGQYF. DNA for the CDR3: TGTGCCAGCAGCCCCCAGGGGGGGTGGGGGCAGTATTTT.

This clone was detected only once. The chain links TRBV5-1 to TRBJ1-2, with D tentatively TRBD1 (5 bases). V was cut by 1 base and J by 7 bases, with 11 bases left in between. This CDR3 contains 13 residues. Looked up from germline, CDR1 is SGHRS and CDR2 is YFSETQ. CDR3 region: CASSLQGEGGYTF. The CDR3, as DNA: TGCGCCAGCAGCTTGCAGGGAGAGGGTGGCTACACCTTC.

The rearrangement uses TRBV7-3 and TRBJ1-1; D may be TRBD1 (5 bases). Per germline, CDR1 SGHTA and CDR2 FQGTGA. Trimming took 5 bases from V and 1 from J, leaving 8 bases between them. The CDR3 has 13 amino acids. CDR3 in amino acids: CASSPTENTEAFF. The CDR3, as DNA: TGTGCCAGCAGCCCGACAGAGAACACTGAAGCTTTCTTT.

The CDR3 is CATSRGTGVDTQYF. The CDR3 nucleotides read TGTGCCACCAGCAGGGGAACAGGGGTGGATACGCAGTATTTT. The rearrangement links TRBV15 to TRBJ2-3; TRBD1 matches 7 bases. The CDR3 runs to 14 residues. Germline assignment: CDR1 LNHNV and CDR2 YYDKDF (reference sequence). The V gene end was trimmed by 3 bases and the J gene end by 6 bases; junction bases not matched to a gene: 6.

This clone was detected once. This chain joins TRBV29-1 and TRBJ1-5; tentative D call: TRBD1 (5 bases). The germline gives CDR1 SQVTM, CDR2 ANQGSEA. Trimming removed 6 bases at V and 6 bases at J, with 15 bases between. The length of the CDR3 is 13 residues. The CDR3 sequence is CSVVQGLGQPQHF. CDR3 nucleotide sequence: TGCAGCGTAGTCCAGGGACTGGGTCAGCCCCAGCATTTT.

This chain links TRBV5-1 with TRBJ2-1; D gene uncertain. Germline V gene data show CDR1 as SGHRS and CDR2 as YFSETQ. The CDR3 length is 13 residues. V lost 3 bases and J 7 bases, leaving 11 bases between the germline ends. Here the CDR3 DNA reads TGCGCCAGCAGCTCCCAGGTAGGGAATGAGCAGTTCTTC. Translated: CASSSQVGNEQFF.

The J gene is TRBJ2-1, the V gene TRBV7-2, with unresolved D. V lost 5 bases and J lost 6, with 17 bases in between. Germline V CDR1 and CDR2: SGHTA, FQGNSA. This CDR3 has 15 residues. CDR3 bases: TGTGCCAGCAGCCCCATGAGGTTACAACTCAATGAGCAGTTCTTC. The encoded protein is CASSPMRLQLNEQFF.